The 8 T cell receptor beta chains given below trace back to one sample, sequenced in a study of T cells expressing NK-cell markers. TCRdb reprocessed the 5' RACE reads and keeps a single row for each CDR3 protein, giving no DNA. The repertoire table contains some 600,000 distinct CDR3 sequences. The sequenced material came from blood T cells: a sorted CD56 or NKG2C T cell subset, CD4+ or CD8+ T cells, or bulk PBMC T cells (not recorded which). Receptors originate from a man younger than 35 in good health.

This chain joins TRBV27 and TRBJ2-7; TCRdb's D gene call, TRBD2, goes unchecked for lack of DNA. The CDR3 extends over 14 amino acids. CDR1 is MNHEY and CDR2 is SMNVEV in the germline V gene (reference sequence). CDR3 residues: CASSLAGLAYEQYF.

The rearrangement joins TRBV29-1 to TRBJ2-1; TCRdb designates TRBD2, a call that cannot be tested without DNA. The CDR3 contains 15 residues. The V gene's germline CDR1 is SQVTM and CDR2 ANQGSEA. The CDR3 spells CSVEGPAKGYNEQFF.

The CDR3 loop reads CAIRTGLQETQYF. The chain joins TRBV10-3 to TRBJ2-5; as DNA is missing, the TRBD1 call by TCRdb cannot be tested. CDR3 size: 13 residues. Germline V gene lookup returns CDR1 ENHRY and CDR2 SYGVKD.

This chain connects TRBV30 to TRBJ1-1. The germline V gene encodes CDR1 GTSNPN and CDR2 SVGIG (reference sequence). The CDR3 length is 14 residues. The CDR3 sequence: CAWSVLAGGTEAFF.

The V call is TRBV7-3, the J call TRBJ2-2. CDR1 and CDR2 (germline): SGHTA, FQGTGA. CDR3 length equals 14 residues. The CDR3 sequence is CASSPVGYTGELFF.

The V call is TRBV9, the J call TRBJ1-1; TCRdb proposes TRBD1, but this gene call is untestable without DNA. This CDR3 comprises 12 residues. The germline V gene encodes CDR1 SGDLS and CDR2 YYNGEE. The CDR3 is CASSAGTGAAFF.

The CDR3 is CANALAGGPPYNEQFF. The chain couples TRBV2 to TRBJ2-1; TCRdb designates TRBD2, a call that cannot be tested without DNA. Germline values: CDR1 SNHLY, CDR2 FYNNEI. The CDR3 is made up of 16 amino acids.

CDR3 residues: CASSSHDRGLNQPQHF. V gene TRBV6-2 or TRBV6-3 combines with J gene TRBJ1-5; the TCRdb D gene call, TRBD1, has no DNA to confirm it. The CDR3 has 16 amino acids. The germline CDR1 and CDR2 sequences are MNHEY and SVGEGT.